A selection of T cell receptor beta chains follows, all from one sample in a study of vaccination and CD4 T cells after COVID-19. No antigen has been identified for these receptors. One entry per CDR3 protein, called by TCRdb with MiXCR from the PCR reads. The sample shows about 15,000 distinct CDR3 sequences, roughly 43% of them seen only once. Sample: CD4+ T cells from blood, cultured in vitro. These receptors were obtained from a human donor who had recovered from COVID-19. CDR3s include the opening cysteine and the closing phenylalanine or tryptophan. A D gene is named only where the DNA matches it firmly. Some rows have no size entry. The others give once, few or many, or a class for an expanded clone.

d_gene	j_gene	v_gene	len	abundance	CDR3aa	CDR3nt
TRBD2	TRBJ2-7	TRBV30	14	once	CAWSAGTSASEQYF	TGTGCCTGGAGTGCCGGGACTAGCGCATCCGAGCAGTACTTC
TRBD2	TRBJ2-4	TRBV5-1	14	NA	CASSPGLAGGIQYF	TGCGCCAGCAGCCCTGGACTAGCGGGAGGAATTCAGTACTTC
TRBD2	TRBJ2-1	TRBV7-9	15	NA	CASSLPAGLATEQFF	TGTGCCAGCAGCTTACCCGCGGGACTAGCGACTGAGCAGTTCTTC
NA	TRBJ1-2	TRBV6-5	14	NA	CASSYKTANYGYTF	TGTGCCAGCAGTTACAAGACAGCAAACTATGGCTACACCTTC
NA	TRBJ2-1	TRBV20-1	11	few	CSASRENEQFF	TGCAGTGCTAGTCGGGAGAATGAGCAGTTCTTC
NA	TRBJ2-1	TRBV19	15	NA	CASSIDRVSYNEQFF	TGTGCCAGTAGTATCGATCGGGTCTCCTACAATGAGCAGTTCTTC
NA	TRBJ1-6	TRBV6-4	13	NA	CASSEARGSPLHF	TGTGCCAGCAGTGAAGCGAGAGGGTCACCCCTCCACTTT
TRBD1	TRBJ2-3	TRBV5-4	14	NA	CASSKDRGADTQYF	TGTGCCAGCAGCAAGGACAGGGGCGCAGATACGCAGTATTTT
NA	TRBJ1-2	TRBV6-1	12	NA	CASSDRDTGYTF	TGTGCCAGCAGTGATCGGGACACTGGCTACACCTTC
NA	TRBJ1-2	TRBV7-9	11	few	CASSYSYGYTF	TGTGCCAGCAGCTACAGCTATGGCTACACCTTC
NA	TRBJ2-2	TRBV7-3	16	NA	CASRQGRGANTGELFF	TGTGCCAGCAGGCAGGGCAGGGGCGCGAACACCGGGGAGCTGTTTTTT
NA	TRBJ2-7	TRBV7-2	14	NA	CASSLWDPSYEQYF	TGTGCCAGCAGCTTATGGGACCCATCCTACGAGCAGTACTTC
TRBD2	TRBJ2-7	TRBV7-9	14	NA	CASSRLAGAFEQYF	TGTGCCAGCAGCCGACTAGCGGGAGCTTTCGAGCAGTACTTC
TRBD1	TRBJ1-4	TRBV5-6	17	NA	CASSSSAGTGLMQKLFF	TGTGCCAGCAGCTCCTCGGCGGGGACAGGCCTAATGCAAAAACTGTTTTTT
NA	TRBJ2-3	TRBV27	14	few	CASSWVSEADTQYF	TGTGCCAGCAGTTGGGTTAGCGAGGCGGATACGCAGTATTTT